This T cell receptor (beta chain) was captured by sequencing in a study of CD8 T cells in Susac syndrome. The CDR3 is 16 residues long. Germline-derived CDR1 and CDR2 are SEHNR and FQNEAQ (reference sequence). V lost 2 bases and J lost 10; bases outside the gene matches: 7. Reverse transcription of 0.5 to 1 ug RNA was carried out with random hexamers. TCRdb redid the calling of the immunoSEQ multiplex PCR reads with MiXCR, one entry per CDR3 protein. The table includes about 83,000 distinct CDR3 sequences, 96% detected once. Sample: CD8+ T cells from PBMCs. The sequence came from a human donor with Susac syndrome. This chain uses TRBV7-9 with TRBJ2-1, with 14 bases aligning to TRBD2. The CDR3 sequence is CASSLSLGLAGEEQFF. The CDR3 DNA follows: TGTGCCAGCAGCTTAAGCCTGGGACTAGCGGGAGAGGAGCAGTTCTTC.